The following is a T cell receptor beta chain sequence with its context. V lost 3 bases to trimming and J lost 7 bases, with 16 bases between them. Looked up from germline, CDR1 is DFQATT and CDR2 is SNEGSKA (reference sequence). The CDR3 is made up of 14 amino acids. This sample was included in a study of blood T cell repertoires in COVID-19. In the study's own analysis: Amplified reference gene primers provided the basis for estimating nucleated cell counts. The repertoire was sequenced with immunoSEQ multiplex PCR; TCRdb's copy has only in-frame clones and lacks some. V and J calls and clone size are those listed in that table; D and trimming were worked out from the DNA. The table includes about 120,000 clones, approximately 88% detected once.

The sequenced material came from peripheral blood. This TCR came from a man in his fifties with acute or convalescent COVID-19. The chain links TRBV20-1 to TRBJ2-1; D unresolved. Written as DNA, the CDR3 is TGCAGTGCTAGTTTCCTTCCGCCACGGAATGAGCAGTTCTTC. This codes for CSASFLPPRNEQFF.